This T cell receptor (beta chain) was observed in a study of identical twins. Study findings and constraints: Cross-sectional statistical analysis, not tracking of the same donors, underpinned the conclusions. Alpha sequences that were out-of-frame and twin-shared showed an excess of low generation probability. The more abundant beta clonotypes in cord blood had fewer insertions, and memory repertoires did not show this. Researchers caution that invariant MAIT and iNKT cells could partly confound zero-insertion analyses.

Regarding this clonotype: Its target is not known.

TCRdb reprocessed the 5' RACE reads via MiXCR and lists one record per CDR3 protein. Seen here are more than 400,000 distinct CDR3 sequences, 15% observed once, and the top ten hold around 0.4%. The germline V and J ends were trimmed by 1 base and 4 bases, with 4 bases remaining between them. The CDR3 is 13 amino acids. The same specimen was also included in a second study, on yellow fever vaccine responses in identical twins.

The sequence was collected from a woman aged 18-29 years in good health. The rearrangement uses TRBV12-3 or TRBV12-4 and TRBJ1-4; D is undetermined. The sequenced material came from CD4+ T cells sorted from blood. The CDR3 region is CASSLVINEKLFF. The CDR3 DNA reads TGTGCCAGCAGTTTAGTGATTAATGAAAAACTGTTTTTT.